This T cell receptor beta chain was captured in a study of blood T cells in healthy people across ages. Notes on the study in general: Both naive CD4+ cell counts and diversity were greater in long-lived donors than in aged donors. Per-million-T-cell TCR beta diversity fell roughly linearly with age.

As concerns this clonotype: What it binds is not known.

CDR1 is MNHEY and CDR2 is SMNVEV in the germline V gene (reference sequence). The V end lost 0 bases, the J end lost 4 bases, and 12 bases lay between the germline ends. There are 15 residues in the CDR3. A second PCR, run for roughly 6 to 11 cycles, used a sample-barcoded 5' primer plus a J-beta primer mix. TCRdb called the 5' RACE reads again in MiXCR, with one record for every CDR3 protein. The data show around 800,000 distinct CDR3 sequences, 35% to 60% seen once. Donors gave about 9.3 milliliters of peripheral blood apiece. Sequenced: blood. This clonotype was sampled from a man older than 75 in good health. V gene TRBV27 combines with J gene TRBJ1-1; unclear D gene. The CDR3 nucleotides are TGTGCCAGCAGTTTATCCATCCCGGGGATCACTGAAGCTTTCTTT. Translated: CASSLSIPGITEAFF.